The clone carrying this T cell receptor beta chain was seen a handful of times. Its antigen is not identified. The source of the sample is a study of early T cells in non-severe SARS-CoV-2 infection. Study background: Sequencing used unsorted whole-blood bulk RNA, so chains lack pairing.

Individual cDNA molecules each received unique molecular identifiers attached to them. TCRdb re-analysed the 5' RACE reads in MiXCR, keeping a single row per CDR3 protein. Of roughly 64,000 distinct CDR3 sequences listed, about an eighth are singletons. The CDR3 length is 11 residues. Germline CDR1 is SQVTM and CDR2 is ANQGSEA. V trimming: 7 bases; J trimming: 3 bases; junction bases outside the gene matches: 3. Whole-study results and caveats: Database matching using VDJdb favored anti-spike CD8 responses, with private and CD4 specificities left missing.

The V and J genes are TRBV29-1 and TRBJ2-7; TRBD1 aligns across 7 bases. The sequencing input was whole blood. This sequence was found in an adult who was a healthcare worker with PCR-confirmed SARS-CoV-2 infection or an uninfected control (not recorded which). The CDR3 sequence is CSGGGLYEQYF. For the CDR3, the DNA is TGCAGCGGAGGGGGCCTCTACGAGCAGTACTTC.